The rows below give T cell receptor beta chains drawn from one sample of a study of T cells in Graves' hyperthyroidism and ophthalmopathy. TCRdb itself ran the multiplex PCR reads through MiXCR, one entry per CDR3 protein. Of approximately 410,000 distinct CDR3 sequences in the sample, approximately 15% were seen once. Sequenced: blood. The source is a man aged 18 to 30 with Graves' ophthalmopathy. Each CDR3 is given with its conserved first and last residue. The D gene is left open where the match is weak. Clone size is stated in some rows and not others, as once, few, many or a class when expanded.

v_call	j_call	clone_size	d_call	cdr3_nt	cdr3_aa
TRBV9	TRBJ2-1	.	TRBD1	TGTGCCAGCAGCCCCCGGACAGGGATGAATGAGCAGTTCTTC	CASSPRTGMNEQFF
TRBV15	TRBJ2-3	few	.	TGTGCCACCAGCAGAGGGGGTAAGGGACGCACAGATACGCAGTATTTT	CATSRGGKGRTDTQYF
TRBV9	TRBJ2-1	.	TRBD2	TGTGCCAGCAGCGTAGTGTCAGGGGTGGGACTAGCGACCAATGAGCAGTTCTTC	CASSVVSGVGLATNEQFF
TRBV3-1	TRBJ1-4	few	TRBD1	TGTGCCAGCAGCCAAGACTATCCCGGGACAGGTGGTGAAAAACTGTTTTTT	CASSQDYPGTGGEKLFF
TRBV18	TRBJ2-5	many	TRBD1	TGTGCCAGCTCACCAACGACAGGGAACCAAGAGACCCAGTACTTC	CASSPTTGNQETQYF
TRBV30	TRBJ1-3	.	TRBD1	TGTGCCTGGAGTGTAATTCTGGGACAGTCCTCTGGAAACACCATATATTTT	CAWSVILGQSSGNTIYF
TRBV2	TRBJ1-6	many	.	TGTGCCAGCAGTGAAACGGGGGCTAGTAATTCACCCCTCCACTTT	CASSETGASNSPLHF
TRBV7-6	TRBJ2-7	many	.	TGTGCCAGCAGCAACCGGACAGTAAACCTCTACGAGCAGTACTTC	CASSNRTVNLYEQYF
TRBV24-1	TRBJ1-2	many	.	TGTGCCACCAGTGATTGGGGAGGCTATGGCTACACCTTC	CATSDWGGYGYTF
TRBV5-1	TRBJ2-1	many	.	TGCGCCAGCAGCTTGATGTCGAGAGGTGAGCAGTTCTTC	CASSLMSRGEQFF
TRBV3-1	TRBJ2-5	many	.	TGTGCCAGCAGCCAACCTACAGGGTACGAGACCCAGTACTTC	CASSQPTGYETQYF
TRBV10-2	TRBJ1-1	.	TRBD1	TGCGCCAGCAGGACAGGGCTCACTGAAGCTTTCTTT	CASRTGLTEAFF
TRBV18	TRBJ1-6	many	.	TGTGCCAGCTCACCACAGGGGGGTTCCGATTCACCCCTCCACTTT	CASSPQGGSDSPLHF
TRBV18	TRBJ2-1	.	TRBD2	TGTGCCAGCTCACCGGCTAGCGGGCACAATGAGCAGTTCTTC	CASSPASGHNEQFF
TRBV15	TRBJ1-5	many	.	TGTGCCACCAGCAGAGATGATCTGCCCCAGCATTTT	CATSRDDLPQHF